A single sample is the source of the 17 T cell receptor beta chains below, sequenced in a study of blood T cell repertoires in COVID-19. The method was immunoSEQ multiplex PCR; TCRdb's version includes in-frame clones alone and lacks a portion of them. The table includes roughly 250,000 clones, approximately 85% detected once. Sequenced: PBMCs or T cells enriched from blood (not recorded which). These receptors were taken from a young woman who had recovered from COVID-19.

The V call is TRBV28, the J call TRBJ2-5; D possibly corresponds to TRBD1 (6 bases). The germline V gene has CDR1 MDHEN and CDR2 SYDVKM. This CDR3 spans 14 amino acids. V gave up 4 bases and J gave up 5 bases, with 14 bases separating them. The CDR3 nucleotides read TGTGCCAGCAGTTCCTACCGGGACAAGGAGACCCAGTACTTC. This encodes CASSSYRDKETQYF.

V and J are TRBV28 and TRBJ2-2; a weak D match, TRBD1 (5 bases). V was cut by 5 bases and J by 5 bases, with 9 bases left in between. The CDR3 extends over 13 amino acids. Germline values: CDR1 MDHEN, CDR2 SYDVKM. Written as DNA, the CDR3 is TGTGCCAGCAGTCAGGGCTGGACCGGGGAGCTGTTTTTT. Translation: CASSQGWTGELFF.

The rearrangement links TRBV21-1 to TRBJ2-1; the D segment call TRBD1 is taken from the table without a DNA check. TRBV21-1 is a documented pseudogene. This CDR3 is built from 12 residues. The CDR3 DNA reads TGTGCCAGCATCAACAGGGTGCGGAAGCAGTTCTTC. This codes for CASINRVRKQFF.

CDR3 sequence reads: CASTSMGGSGTQYF. CDR3 nucleotide sequence: TGTGCCAGCACCTCTATGGGGGGTTCGGGGACCCAGTACTTC. This chain joins TRBV11-3 and TRBJ2-5, with a tentative D call TRBD2 (6 bases). CDR3 length equals 14 residues. Germline CDR1 is SGHNT and CDR2 is YENEEA. Trimming shortened V by 7 bases and J by 7 bases, and 19 bases separated the two germline ends.

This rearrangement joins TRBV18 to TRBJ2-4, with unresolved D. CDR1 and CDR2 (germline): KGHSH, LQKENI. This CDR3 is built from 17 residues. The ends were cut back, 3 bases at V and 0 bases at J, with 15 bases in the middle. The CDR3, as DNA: TGTGCCAGCTCACCGACCGGCCGGAGCTCAGCCAAAAACATTCAGTACTTC. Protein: CASSPTGRSSAKNIQYF.

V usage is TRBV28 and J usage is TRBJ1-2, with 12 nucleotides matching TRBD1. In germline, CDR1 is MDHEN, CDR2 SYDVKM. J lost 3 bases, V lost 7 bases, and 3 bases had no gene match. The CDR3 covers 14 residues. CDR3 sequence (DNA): TGTGCCAGCACTCGGGACAGGGGGCACTATGGCTACACCTTC. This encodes CASTRDRGHYGYTF.

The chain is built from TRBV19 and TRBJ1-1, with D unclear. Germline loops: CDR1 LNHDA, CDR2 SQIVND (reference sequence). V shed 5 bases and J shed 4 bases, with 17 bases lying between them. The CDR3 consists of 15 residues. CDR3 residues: CASSPPRDSGTEAFF. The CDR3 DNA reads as TGTGCCAGTAGTCCCCCTCGGGATAGCGGCACTGAAGCTTTCTTT.

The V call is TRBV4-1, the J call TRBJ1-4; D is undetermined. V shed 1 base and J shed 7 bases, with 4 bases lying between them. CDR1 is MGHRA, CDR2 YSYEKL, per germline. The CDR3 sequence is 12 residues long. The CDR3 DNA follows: TGCGCCAGCAGCCAAGTCTTTGAAAAACTGTTTTTT. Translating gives CASSQVFEKLFF.

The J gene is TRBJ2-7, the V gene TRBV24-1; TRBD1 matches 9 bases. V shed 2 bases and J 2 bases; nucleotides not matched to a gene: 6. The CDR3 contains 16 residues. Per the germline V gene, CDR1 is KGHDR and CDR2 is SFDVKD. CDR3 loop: CATSDSPGQGTYEQYF. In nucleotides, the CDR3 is TGTGCCACCAGTGATTCCCCGGGACAGGGCACCTACGAGCAGTACTTC.

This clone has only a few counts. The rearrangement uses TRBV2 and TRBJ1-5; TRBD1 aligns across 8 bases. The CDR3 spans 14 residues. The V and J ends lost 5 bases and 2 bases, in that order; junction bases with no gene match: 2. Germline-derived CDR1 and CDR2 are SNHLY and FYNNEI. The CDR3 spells CASSPQGGNQPQHF. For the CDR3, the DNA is TGTGCCAGCAGTCCACAGGGGGGCAATCAGCCCCAGCATTTT.

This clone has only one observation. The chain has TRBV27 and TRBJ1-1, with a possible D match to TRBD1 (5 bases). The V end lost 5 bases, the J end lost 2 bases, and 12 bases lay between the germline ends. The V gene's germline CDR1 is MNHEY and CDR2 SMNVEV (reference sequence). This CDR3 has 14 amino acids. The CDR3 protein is CASSPLTENTEAFF. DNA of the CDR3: TGTGCCAGCAGTCCGCTGACAGAAAACACTGAAGCTTTCTTT.

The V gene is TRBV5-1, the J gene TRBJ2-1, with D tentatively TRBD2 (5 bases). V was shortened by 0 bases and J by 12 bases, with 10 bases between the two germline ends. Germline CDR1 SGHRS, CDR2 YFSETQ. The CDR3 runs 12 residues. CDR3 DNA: TGCGCCAGCAGCTTGGGAGGGCTTGGGCAGTTCTTC. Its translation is CASSLGGLGQFF. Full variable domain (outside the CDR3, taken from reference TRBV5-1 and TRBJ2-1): KAGVTQTPRYLIKTRGQQVTLSCSPISGHRSVSWYQQTPGQGLQFLFEYFSETQRNKGNFPGRFSGRQFSNSRSEMNVSTLELGDSALYLCASSLGGLGQFFGPGTRLTVL.

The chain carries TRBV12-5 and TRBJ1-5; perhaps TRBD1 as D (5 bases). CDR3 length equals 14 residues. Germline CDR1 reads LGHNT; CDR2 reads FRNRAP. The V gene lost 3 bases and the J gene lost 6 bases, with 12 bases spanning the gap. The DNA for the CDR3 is TGTGCTAGTGGTTTCCCCCCGGGGGGTCAGCCCCAGCATTTT. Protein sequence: CASGFPPGGQPQHF.

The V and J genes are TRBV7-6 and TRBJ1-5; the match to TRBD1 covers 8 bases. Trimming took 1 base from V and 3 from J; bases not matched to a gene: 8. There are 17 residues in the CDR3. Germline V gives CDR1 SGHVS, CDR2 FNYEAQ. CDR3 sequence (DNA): TGTGCCAGCAGCTTAGGACAGGGGATCGGATACAATCAGCCCCAGCATTTT. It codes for CASSLGQGIGYNQPQHF. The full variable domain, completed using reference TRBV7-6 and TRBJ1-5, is GAGVSQSPRYKVTKRGQDVALRCDPISGHVSLYWYRQALGQGPEFLTYFNYEAQQDKSGLPNDRFSAERPEGSISTLTIQRTEQRDSAMYRCASSLGQGIGYNQPQHFGDGTRLSIL.

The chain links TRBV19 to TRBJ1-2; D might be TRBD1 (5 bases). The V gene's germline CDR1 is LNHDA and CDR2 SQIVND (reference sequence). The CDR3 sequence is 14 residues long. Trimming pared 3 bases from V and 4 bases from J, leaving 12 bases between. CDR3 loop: CASSIVDTLYGYTF. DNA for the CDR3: TGTGCCAGTAGTATTGTGGACACCCTCTATGGCTACACCTTC.

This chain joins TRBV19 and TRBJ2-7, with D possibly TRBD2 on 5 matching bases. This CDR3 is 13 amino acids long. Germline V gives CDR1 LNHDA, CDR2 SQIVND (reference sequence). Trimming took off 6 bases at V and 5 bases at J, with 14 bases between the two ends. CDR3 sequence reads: CASSVRVKDEQYF. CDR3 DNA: TGTGCCAGTAGCGTGAGGGTTAAGGACGAGCAGTACTTC. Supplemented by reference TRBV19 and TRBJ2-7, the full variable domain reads DGGITQSPKYLFRKEGQNVTLSCEQNLNHDAMYWYRQDPGQGLRLIYYSQIVNDFQKGDIAEGYSVSREKKESFPLTVTSAQKNPTAFYLCASSVRVKDEQYFGPGTRLTVT.

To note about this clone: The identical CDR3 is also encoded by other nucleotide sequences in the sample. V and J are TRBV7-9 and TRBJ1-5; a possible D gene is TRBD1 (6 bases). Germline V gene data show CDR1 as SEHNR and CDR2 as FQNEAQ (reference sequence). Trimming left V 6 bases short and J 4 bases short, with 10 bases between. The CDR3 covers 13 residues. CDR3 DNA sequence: TGTGCCAGCAGTCCCACAGGGAATCAGCCCCAGCATTTT. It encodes CASSPTGNQPQHF.